The 14 T cell receptor beta chains presented below share a single source sample, sequenced in a study of blood T cell repertoires in COVID-19. Assay used: immunoSEQ multiplex PCR; TCRdb lists only in-frame clones, some missing. The sample records about 53,000 clones, 70% to 90% being singletons. The specimen was peripheral blood. The receptors stem from a man older than 75 with acute or convalescent COVID-19.

This chain connects TRBV27 to TRBJ2-2; 10 positions agree with TRBD1. Germline lookup yields CDR1 MNHEY and CDR2 SMNVEV (reference sequence). V was clipped by 5 bases and J by 5 bases; unmatched bases: 8. The CDR3 extends over 16 amino acids. CDR3 in DNA: TGTGCCAGCAGTAACCGACAGGGGGCAAGTACCGGGGAGCTGTTTTTT. It codes for CASSNRQGASTGELFF.

The chain uses TRBV2 and TRBJ2-5; 12 bases map to TRBD2. With 5 bases clipped from V and 1 base from J, the junction kept 8 bases outside the gene matches. The CDR3 extends over 17 amino acids. Per germline, CDR1 SNHLY and CDR2 FYNNEI. CDR3 loop: CASSYTGTSGPQETQYF. The CDR3 DNA sequence: TGTGCCAGCAGTTACACCGGGACTAGCGGGCCCCAAGAGACCCAGTACTTC.

This clone appeared a single time. The rearrangement uses TRBV5-5 and TRBJ1-1, with no clear D. This CDR3 is 16 amino acids long. CDR1 SGHKS and CDR2 YYEKEE come from the germline V gene (reference sequence). Trimming left V 4 bases short and J 1 base short, with 17 bases between. In DNA form, the CDR3 reads TGTGCCAGCAGCGTCATTTCGGGCCGGGGGAACACTGAAGCTTTCTTT. As protein: CASSVISGRGNTEAFF. Supplemented by reference TRBV5-5 and TRBJ1-1, the full variable domain reads DAGVTQSPTHLIKTRGQQVTLRCSPISGHKSVSWYQQVLGQGPQFIFQYYEKEERGRGNFPDRFSARQFPNYSSELNVNALLLGDSALYLCASSVISGRGNTEAFFGQGTRLTVV.

J is TRBJ1-5 and V is TRBV18; 9 nucleotides agree with TRBD1. The CDR3 is 15 amino acids. The V and J ends lost 3 bases and 2 bases, in that order; junction bases with no gene match: 2. Germline loops: CDR1 KGHSH, CDR2 LQKENI. The DNA of the CDR3 is TGTGCCAGCTCACCCGGGGACAGGGGCAATCAGCCCCAGCATTTT. Its translation is CASSPGDRGNQPQHF.

V is TRBV6-2 or TRBV6-3 and J is TRBJ1-5; the D is unclear. This CDR3 is built from 15 residues. Germline CDR1 and CDR2: MNHEY and SVGEGT. Trimming shortened V by 4 bases and J by 1 base, and 11 bases separated the two germline ends. CDR3 nucleotides: TGTGCCAGCAGTTTGGGGTCGGGGAGCAATCAGCCCCAGCATTTT. Protein product: CASSLGSGSNQPQHF.

The CDR3 reads CASSVEALPGGNSPLHF. The DNA of the CDR3 is TGTGCCAGCAGCGTAGAGGCGCTCCCTGGGGGGAATTCACCCCTCCACTTT. This chain joins TRBV9 and TRBJ1-6, with a tentative D call TRBD1 (5 bases). V lost 0 bases, J lost 7 bases, and 17 bases lay in between. The CDR3 is 17 residues long. The germline CDR1 and CDR2 sequences are SGDLS and YYNGEE.

This chain uses TRBV15 with TRBJ2-1; no clear D gene. The V gene's germline CDR1 is LNHNV and CDR2 YYDKDF (reference sequence). Deletions cut 5 bases from V and 9 bases from J, with 14 bases between. This CDR3 comprises 13 residues. CDR3 sequence: CATSPWKASEQFF. CDR3 DNA sequence: TGTGCCACCAGCCCCTGGAAAGCGAGTGAGCAGTTCTTC.

This sequence joins TRBV6-5 and TRBJ2-7; tentative D call: TRBD1 (6 bases). V was shortened by 6 bases and J by 4 bases, with 16 bases between the two germline ends. CDR1 is MNHEY, CDR2 SVGAGI, per germline. The CDR3 length is 14 residues. As DNA, the CDR3 is TGTGCCAGCAGGTCGGACAGATTGTCTTACGAGCAGTACTTC. It codes for CASRSDRLSYEQYF.

The rearrangement uses TRBV11-3 and TRBJ1-1; 7 bases align to TRBD1. Germline CDR1 reads SGHNT; CDR2 reads YENEEA. The CDR3 is 13 amino acids. Germline trimming cut 5 bases from V and 4 bases from J; bases unmatched to any gene: 4. The CDR3 loop reads CASSLGGLTEAFF. The CDR3 DNA reads TGTGCCAGCAGCCTAGGGGGCCTCACTGAAGCTTTCTTT.

This chain joins TRBV4-3 and TRBJ1-2; D is unclear. The germline CDR1 and CDR2 sequences are LGHNA and YSLEER. The CDR3 is 11 amino acids. V lost 1 base and J 9 bases, leaving 6 bases between the germline ends. The CDR3 here is CASSQAMSYTF. The CDR3 nucleotides read TGCGCCAGCAGCCAAGCTATGAGCTACACCTTC.

The chain is built from TRBV7-6 and TRBJ1-4; 7 bases fit TRBD1. The CDR3 sequence is 15 residues long. Germline V CDR1 and CDR2: SGHVS, FNYEAQ. The junction had 9 bases not matched to a gene; V was cut back by 4 bases and J by 7 bases. The CDR3: CASSSATGISEKLFF. CDR3 sequence (DNA): TGTGCCAGCAGCTCGGCGACAGGGATAAGTGAAAAACTGTTTTTT.

This chain joins TRBV5-5 and TRBJ2-1, with a weak D call TRBD1 (5 bases). The CDR3 consists of 15 residues. V was shortened by 0 bases and J by 7 bases, with 14 bases between the two germline ends. Germline V gene lookup returns CDR1 SGHKS and CDR2 YYEKEE (reference sequence). The CDR3 reads CASSLAVGVWNEQFF. The CDR3 DNA sequence: TGTGCCAGCAGCTTGGCCGTAGGGGTCTGGAATGAGCAGTTCTTC.

This rearrangement joins TRBV19 to TRBJ2-7; D possibly corresponds to TRBD1 (6 bases). The CDR3 runs to 15 residues. The germline CDR1 and CDR2 sequences are LNHDA and SQIVND (reference sequence). Trimming left V 5 bases short and J 3 bases short, with 17 bases between. Written as DNA, the CDR3 is TGTGCCAGTAGTGATAGGTCAGGGACATTCTACGAGCAGTACTTC. The encoded protein is CASSDRSGTFYEQYF.

This clone was observed a handful of times. V gene TRBV6-1 combines with J gene TRBJ1-6, with D tentatively TRBD1 (5 bases). This CDR3 is built from 13 residues. Germline values: CDR1 MNHNS, CDR2 SASEGT. V was shortened by 3 bases and J by 9 bases, with 9 bases between the two germline ends. CDR3 in DNA: TGTGCCAGCAGTGACAGGGTGGGTTCACCCCTCCACTTT. It specifies CASSDRVGSPLHF.